This T cell receptor (beta chain) is drawn from a study of cytomegalovirus exposure and HLA in healthy donors. Overall study findings and caveats: Immune exposure information available was restricted to CMV serostatus. Previously analyzed data showed that most TCR beta V segments were productive at a frequency of about 90% or about 30%. Some segments of the V type, notably TRBV6-2 and TRBV6-3, were excluded as indistinguishable.

Germline V gene lookup returns CDR1 DFQATT and CDR2 SNEGSKA (reference sequence). The CDR3 totals 10 residues. Researchers ran the PCR with 60 Vbeta and 13 Jbeta primers. The table came from immunoSEQ multiplex PCR; TCRdb's copy has only in-frame clones and leaves some out. The repertoire consists of about 140,000 clones, with approximately 61% occurring once and the leading ten covering over 1.5%. This clone was observed once. No antigen is known for it. The germline gene is not matched at one end of the junction; a read error may be the cause. Those who donated were healthy bone marrow donors. The sequence came from a human donor in good health. This chain joins TRBV20-1 and TRBJ2-7; D is unclear. The sample consisted of PBMCs. CDR3 nucleotide sequence: TGCAGTGCTAGGGAGTACGGGCAGTACTTC. Protein: CSAREYGQYF.